The sample holds a few counts of the clone carrying this TCR beta chain. Its antigen remains unidentified. This CDR3 contains 15 residues. V gave up 5 bases and J gave up 1 base; unmatched junction bases: 6. Germline loops: CDR1 SGHVS, CDR2 FNYEAQ. The sample originates from a study of T cell repertoires in cytomegalovirus infection. Study-level results: HLA-C-restricted, CMV-specific TCR beta clonotypes were dominant ex vivo.

TCRdb processed the reads anew with MiXCR; each CDR3 protein has one entry. The sample gives some 590,000 distinct CDR3 sequences, roughly 42% of which show up once; around 46% is in the top ten. The receptor comes from a human donor in good health (CMV status not recorded). Some clones in this sample may be carry-over from other donors' samples. The V and J genes are TRBV7-6 and TRBJ2-3; 7 positions match TRBD2. Source: cultured PBMCs, taken from culture after CMV antigen stimulation. The CDR3 region is CASSRPGGGTDTQYF. DNA for the CDR3: TGTGCCAGCAGCAGGCCTGGGGGGGGCACAGATACGCAGTATTTT.